This is a list of T cell receptor beta chains from one sample in a study of T-cell reconstitution after alpha-beta-depleted transplantation in children. One entry per CDR3 protein, called by TCRdb with MiXCR from the PCR reads. The sample carries nearly 20,000 distinct CDR3 sequences, approximately 12% recorded once. The input for sequencing was PBMCs, mostly from graft donor cells, taken 60 days after TCRalphabeta/CD19-depleted stem cell transplant. Receptors were obtained from a female patient aged 2-10 years who had a stem cell transplant for congenital amegakaryocytic thrombocytopenia, so the T cells may come from the graft donor. Both conserved end residues are part of each CDR3. D genes are given only for firm matches. Rows give clone size only sometimes, using once, few, many, or a class for an expanded clone.

>many|TRBV28|-|TRBJ1-2
CASSFFAGLDGYTF
TGTGCCAGCAGTTTTTTTGCCGGTTTGGATGGCTACACCTTC
>many|TRBV29-1|-|TRBJ2-3
CSVAITDTQYF
TGCAGCGTGGCGATCACAGATACGCAGTATTTT
>many|TRBV20-1|-|TRBJ2-7
CSARPTRSYEQYF
TGCAGTGCGCGGCCAACTAGGAGCTACGAGCAGTACTTC
>many|TRBV7-9|TRBD1|TRBJ2-7
CASSPRSTGAYEQYF
TGTGCCAGCAGCCCACGTTCGACAGGGGCCTACGAGCAGTACTTC
>many|TRBV5-1|TRBD1|TRBJ1-2
CASSLEQGAGYGYTF
TGCGCCAGCAGCCTTGAGCAGGGGGCAGGCTATGGCTACACCTTC
>many|TRBV5-1|-|TRBJ2-2
CASSYSKTGQGELFF
TGCGCCAGCAGCTATTCTAAAACAGGGCAGGGGGAGCTGTTTTTT
>many|TRBV6-1|TRBD2|TRBJ2-1
CASSLGSGRADEQFF
TGTGCCAGCAGTCTCGGTAGCGGGAGGGCGGATGAGCAGTTCTTC
>many|TRBV13|TRBD2|TRBJ2-2
CASSSTRLAGAIGELFF
TGTGCCAGCAGCTCCACCAGACTAGCGGGAGCTATCGGGGAGCTGTTTTTT
>once|TRBV6-1|-|TRBJ1-5
CASSPRTDYSNQPQHF
TGTGCCAGCAGCCCTCGGACGGACTATAGCAATCAGCCCCAGCATTTT
>many|TRBV7-9|-|TRBJ2-2
CASSLGRGGKGELFF
TGTGCCAGCAGCTTAGGACGCGGCGGAAAGGGGGAGCTGTTTTTT
>many|TRBV5-1|TRBD1|TRBJ1-1
CASSLGTGGNTEAFF
TGCGCCAGCAGCTTGGGGACAGGGGGGAACACTGAAGCTTTCTTT
>many|TRBV25-1|-|TRBJ1-6
CASSEFVGSGSPLHF
TGTGCCAGCAGTGAATTCGTTGGGTCGGGATCACCCCTCCACTTT
>-|TRBV9|-|TRBJ2-5
CASSPGGGQETQYF
TGTGCCAGCAGCCCCGGTGGCGGGCAAGAGACCCAGTACTTC
>many|TRBV7-2|-|TRBJ2-5
CASSLAVGEETQYF
TGTGCCAGCAGCTTAGCGGTGGGGGAAGAGACCCAGTACTTC
>many|TRBV12-3/TRBV12-4|-|TRBJ2-3
CASSLGVGEQYF
TGTGCCAGCAGTTTAGGGGTTGGGGAGCAGTATTTT
>many|TRBV7-2|-|TRBJ2-6
CASSLAGWGVRANVLTF
TGTGCCAGCAGCTTAGCAGGGTGGGGGGTTCGGGCCAACGTCCTGACTTTC